This note documents a single T cell receptor (beta chain) sequence. These data belong to a study of long-term antiretroviral therapy in people with HIV. Survey-level immunoSEQ v3.0 assays were run. Only in-frame clones appear in the TCRdb table, and some are missing; sequencing was by immunoSEQ multiplex PCR. The data hold tens of thousands of clones, with approximately 82% observed a single time. Germline values: CDR1 MNHEY, CDR2 SMNVEV (reference sequence). The CDR3 covers 16 residues. V was pared by 3 bases and J by 2 bases, with 10 bases of the junction left unmatched. The receptor was isolated from a man aged 35-49 years with HIV. Sample: unsorted PBMCs, taken 2.3 to 2.5 years after starting antiretroviral therapy. The chain has TRBV27 and TRBJ2-7, with 7 bases that match TRBD1. The CDR3 nucleotides read TGTGCCAGCAGTTTCCTTTCGACAGGGCCTACCTACGAGCAGTACTTC. Its protein product is CASSFLSTGPTYEQYF.